The rows below give T cell receptor beta chains drawn from one sample of a study of cytomegalovirus exposure and HLA in healthy donors. The data were produced by immunoSEQ multiplex PCR, yet TCRdb's version contains in-frame clones alone and is incomplete. The top ten hold roughly 1.5% of the sample, which has about 190,000 clones, under 85% seen once. Sample: PBMCs. These TCRs come from a man aged 50-59 years in good health and CMV-seronegative. Each CDR3 is given with its conserved first and last residue. The D gene is left open where the match is weak. Clone size is stated in some rows and not others, as once, few, many or a class when expanded.

D,V,size,J,CDR3,DNA
TRBD1,TRBV12-5,-,TRBJ1-1,CASGLGQGRTEAFF,TGTGCTAGTGGTTTGGGACAGGGTCGGACTGAAGCTTTCTTT
-,TRBV6-1,-,TRBJ1-2,CASSASDLERFNYGYTF,TGTGCCAGCAGTGCGTCCGACCTAGAGCGATTTAACTATGGCTACACCTTC
TRBD2,TRBV4-2,-,TRBJ2-1,CASRTAGGASYNEQFF,TGTGCCAGCAGGACAGCGGGAGGGGCCTCCTACAATGAGCAGTTCTTC
TRBD1,TRBV7-2,-,TRBJ2-4,CASSLTGQGRRGGKNIQYF,TGTGCCAGCAGCTTGACGGGACAGGGGAGAAGGGGAGGCAAAAACATTCAGTACTTC
TRBD1,TRBV6-6,-,TRBJ2-5,CASLPLGRGQQETQYF,TGTGCCAGCCTCCCCTTGGGCAGGGGGCAACAAGAGACCCAGTACTTC
-,TRBV19,-,TRBJ1-1,CASSLGGDTEAFF,TGTGCCAGTAGTTTGGGGGGAGACACTGAAGCTTTCTTT
-,TRBV5-1,-,TRBJ1-4,CASSLGAGINEKLFF,TGCGCCAGCAGCTTGGGAGCTGGTATTAATGAAAAACTGTTTTTT
TRBD2,TRBV7-3,-,TRBJ2-2,CASSLETGGPGELFF,TGTGCCAGCAGCTTAGAGACGGGGGGGCCCGGGGAGCTGTTTTTT
-,TRBV4-1,-,TRBJ1-1,CASSPSGVTMNTEAFF,TGCGCCAGCAGCCCCTCCGGGGTCACCATGAACACTGAAGCTTTCTTT
TRBD2,TRBV7-8,-,TRBJ2-3,CASSFSSGGTDTQYF,TGTGCCAGCAGCTTCTCTAGCGGGGGCACAGATACGCAGTATTTT
TRBD1,TRBV6-6,-,TRBJ2-1,CASRTGTGGLDEQFF,TGTGCCAGCAGAACCGGGACAGGGGGTTTGGATGAGCAGTTCTTC
-,TRBV7-8,-,TRBJ2-5,CASSLGPGAPWAQYF,TGTGCCAGCAGCTTAGGTCCGGGAGCACCTTGGGCCCAGTACTTC
-,TRBV14,-,TRBJ2-7,CASSQLGTFYEQYF,TGTGCCAGCAGCCAACTCGGGACATTCTACGAGCAGTACTTC
-,TRBV6-1,-,TRBJ2-7,CASRDDWTYEQYF,TGTGCCAGCAGGGATGACTGGACCTACGAGCAGTACTTC
-,TRBV4-3,-,TRBJ2-7,CASSQEEEPLYEQYF,TGCGCCAGCAGCCAAGAGGAGGAGCCTCTCTACGAGCAGTACTTC
TRBD2,TRBV5-1,-,TRBJ2-1,CASNSGGPYNEQFF,TGCGCCAGCAATTCGGGGGGGCCTTACAATGAGCAGTTCTTC
TRBD1,TRBV5-4,-,TRBJ2-7,CASSPGQGAYEQYF,TGTGCCAGCAGCCCGGGACAGGGGGCCTACGAGCAGTACTTC
TRBD1,TRBV7-6,-,TRBJ2-5,CAGSLTWTGEETQYF,TGTGCCGGCAGCCTCACATGGACAGGGGAAGAGACCCAGTACTTC
TRBD1,TRBV5-5,once,TRBJ1-2,CASSLGDSTRGYTF,TGTGCCAGCAGCTTGGGGGACAGCACTCGCGGCTACACCTTC
-,TRBV7-2,-,TRBJ2-1,CASSLNRGPNEQFF,TGTGCCAGCAGCTTAAACCGTGGGCCAAATGAGCAGTTCTTC
TRBD2,TRBV4-1,-,TRBJ2-1,CASSQGLAGYEQFF,TGCGCCAGCAGCCAAGGACTAGCGGGGTACGAGCAGTTCTTC
-,TRBV6-7,-,TRBJ1-1,CASSREGLKDTEAFF,TGTGCCAGCTCGAGGGAGGGGTTGAAAGACACTGAAGCTTTCTTT
-,TRBV10-2,few,TRBJ2-7,CASSERWGSYEQYF,TGCGCCAGCAGTGAGCGGTGGGGCAGCTACGAGCAGTACTTC
TRBD1,TRBV6-5,few,TRBJ1-3,CASSSTGLAGNTIYF,TGTGCCAGCAGCTCGACAGGGCTCGCTGGAAACACCATATATTTT
-,TRBV4-2,-,TRBJ1-1,CASSQGLPGALLNTEAFF,TGTGCCAGCAGCCAAGGATTGCCAGGGGCCCTTTTGAACACTGAAGCTTTCTTT
-,TRBV6-6,-,TRBJ1-4,CASTPTGFATNEKLFF,TGTGCCAGCACCCCAACAGGGTTTGCAACTAATGAAAAACTGTTTTTT
-,TRBV9,-,TRBJ1-1,CASSVDGAARAFF,TGTGCCAGCAGCGTAGATGGTGCGGCTCGAGCTTTCTTT
-,TRBV6-6,-,TRBJ1-1,CASSYDRPVNTEAFF,TGTGCCAGCAGTTACGACAGACCAGTGAACACTGAAGCTTTCTTT
-,TRBV9,-,TRBJ1-6,CASSAQQGHYNSPLHF,TGTGCCAGCAGCGCCCAACAGGGCCACTATAATTCACCCCTCCACTTT
-,TRBV7-9,once,TRBJ2-7,CASSLVGATYEQYF,TGTGCCAGCAGCTTAGTAGGGGCCACCTACGAGCAGTACTTC
TRBD1,TRBV5-1,-,TRBJ2-7,CASSLAPGTGYSEQYF,TGCGCCAGCAGCTTGGCCCCCGGGACAGGGTATTCCGAGCAGTACTTC
-,TRBV9,once,TRBJ2-3,CAARLAGSTDTQYF,TGTGCCGCACGTCTGGCGGGCAGCACAGATACGCAGTATTTT
-,TRBV2,-,TRBJ2-2,CASRRRSANTGELFF,TGTGCCAGCCGACGCCGTAGCGCGAACACCGGGGAGCTGTTTTTT
TRBD1,TRBV28,-,TRBJ1-1,CASNFARQGGDTEAFF,TGTGCCAGCAACTTCGCCCGGCAGGGGGGAGACACTGAAGCTTTCTTT
TRBD1,TRBV5-6,few,TRBJ1-4,CASSQGQPNEKLFF,TGTGCCAGCAGCCAGGGACAGCCTAATGAAAAACTGTTTTTT
TRBD1,TRBV7-9,-,TRBJ1-6,CASSTWTGDESPLHF,TGTGCCAGCAGCACGTGGACAGGGGATGAATCACCCCTCCACTTT
-,TRBV6-5,-,TRBJ2-7,CASSYSLDFYEQYF,TGTGCCAGCAGTTACTCCTTAGATTTCTACGAGCAGTACTTC
-,TRBV2,-,TRBJ1-4,CANSVEGATNEKLFF,TGTGCCAACAGTGTTGAGGGGGCAACTAATGAAAAACTGTTTTTT
-,TRBV7-5,-,TRBJ1-2,CARSPGHCNYGYTF,TGTGCCAGAAGCCCCGGACACTGTAACTATGGCTACACCTTC
-,TRBV6-6,-,TRBJ2-7,CASGKTGTGVYGQYF,TGTGCCAGTGGGAAAACCGGGACGGGGGTCTACGGGCAGTACTTC
TRBD2,TRBV7-2,-,TRBJ2-3,CASSFRASGRQYF,TGTGCCAGCAGCTTCAGGGCTAGCGGGAGACAGTATTTT
TRBD2,TRBV10-1,few,TRBJ2-5,CASRTSGINLKQETQYF,TGCGCCAGCAGGACTAGCGGGATAAACTTAAAACAAGAGACCCAGTACTTC
TRBD2,TRBV5-5,-,TRBJ2-7,CASSLGLAGSYEQYF,TGTGCCAGCAGCTTGGGACTAGCGGGCAGCTACGAGCAGTACTTC
-,TRBV30,-,TRBJ2-5,CAWSKGRETQYF,TGTGCCTGGAGTAAGGGGCGGGAGACCCAGTACTTC
TRBD1,TRBV5-4,few,TRBJ1-1,CASSTRQGGTEAFF,TGTGCCAGCAGCACAAGACAGGGAGGCACTGAAGCTTTCTTT